This TCR beta chain is from a study of blood T cells in healthy people across ages. Every donor gave 9 to 10 milliliters of peripheral blood. Trimming removed 5 bases from V and 2 bases from J; junction bases left unmatched: 4. The CDR3 is made up of 13 amino acids. From germline, CDR1 is GTSNPN and CDR2 SVGIG (reference sequence). Combining a sample-barcoded 5' primer with a J-beta primer mix, a second PCR ran for roughly 6 to 12 cycles. One entry per CDR3 protein, called by TCRdb with MiXCR from the 5' RACE reads. The table lists over a million distinct CDR3 sequences, about 43% of them singletons. This clonotype showed up just a few times.

The TCR sequence derives from a woman under 30 in good health. V usage is TRBV30 and J usage is TRBJ2-7; 9 positions agree with TRBD2. The sequenced sample consisted of blood. The CDR3 nucleotides read TGTGCCTGGGCGACTAGCGGCGCCTACGAGCAGTACTTC. It encodes CAWATSGAYEQYF.